This T cell receptor (beta chain) was identified in a study of blood T cell repertoires in COVID-19. The length of the CDR3 is 12 residues. Germline lookup yields CDR1 SGHNT and CDR2 YYREEE (reference sequence). Trimming stripped 0 bases from V and 9 bases from J, with 4 bases between. Some clones are missing from TCRdb's copy, which holds only in-frame ones; the method was immunoSEQ multiplex PCR. There are over 450,000 clones in the sample; approximately 92% occur only once, and approximately 0.9% lies in the top ten. The chain carries TRBV5-4 and TRBJ1-6, with no clear D. This TCR came from a man aged 18 to 30 with COVID-19, enrolled during active disease. Specimen: peripheral blood. CDR3 region: CASSLDSSPLHF. The CDR3 bases are TGTGCCAGCAGCTTGGATAGTTCACCCCTCCACTTT.